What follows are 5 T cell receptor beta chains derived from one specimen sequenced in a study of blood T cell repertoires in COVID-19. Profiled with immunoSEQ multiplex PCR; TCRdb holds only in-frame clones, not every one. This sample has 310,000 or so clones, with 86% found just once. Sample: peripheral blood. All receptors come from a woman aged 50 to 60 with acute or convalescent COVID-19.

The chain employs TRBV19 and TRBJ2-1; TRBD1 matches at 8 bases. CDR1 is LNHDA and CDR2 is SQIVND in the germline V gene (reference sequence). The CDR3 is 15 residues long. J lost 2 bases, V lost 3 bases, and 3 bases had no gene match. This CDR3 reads CASSILGQAYNEQFF. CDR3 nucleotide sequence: TGTGCCAGTAGTATCTTGGGACAGGCCTACAATGAGCAGTTCTTC.

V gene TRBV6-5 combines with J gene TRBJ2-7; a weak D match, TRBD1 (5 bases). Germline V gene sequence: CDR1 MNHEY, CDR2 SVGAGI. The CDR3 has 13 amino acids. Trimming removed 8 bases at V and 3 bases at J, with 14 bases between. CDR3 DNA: TGTGCCAGCGTACCAGGGTATTACTACGAGCAGTACTTC. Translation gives CASVPGYYYEQYF.

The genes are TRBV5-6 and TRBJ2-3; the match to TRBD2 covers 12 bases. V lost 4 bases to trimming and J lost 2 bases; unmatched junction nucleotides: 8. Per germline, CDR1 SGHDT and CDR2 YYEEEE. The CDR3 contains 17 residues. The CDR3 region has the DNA TGTGCCAGCAGCCTTAGACTAGCGGGAGTCACCACAGATACGCAGTATTTT. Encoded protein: CASSLRLAGVTTDTQYF.

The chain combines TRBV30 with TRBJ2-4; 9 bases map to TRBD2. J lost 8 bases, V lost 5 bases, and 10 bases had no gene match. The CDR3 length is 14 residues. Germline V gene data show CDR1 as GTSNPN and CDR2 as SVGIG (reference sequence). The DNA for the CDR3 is TGTGCCTGGGCGGATAGCGGGAGAGGGGACATTCAGTACTTC. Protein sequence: CAWADSGRGDIQYF.

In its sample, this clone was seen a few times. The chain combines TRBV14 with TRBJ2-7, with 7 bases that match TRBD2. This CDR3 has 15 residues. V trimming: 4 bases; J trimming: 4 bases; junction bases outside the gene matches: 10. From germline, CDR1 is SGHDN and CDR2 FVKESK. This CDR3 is CASSPGLVDWYEQYF. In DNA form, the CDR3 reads TGTGCCAGCAGCCCCGGACTAGTTGATTGGTACGAGCAGTACTTC. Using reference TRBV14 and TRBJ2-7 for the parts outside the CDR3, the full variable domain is EAGVTQFPSHSVIEKGQTVTLRCDPISGHDNLYWYRRVMGKEIKFLLHFVKESKQDESGMPNNRFLAERTGGTYSTLKVQPAELEDSGVYFCASSPGLVDWYEQYFGPGTRLTVT.